Following are 32 T cell receptor beta chains from one sample sequenced in a study of graft-versus-host responses after intestinal transplantation. The table came from immunoSEQ multiplex PCR; TCRdb's copy has only in-frame clones and leaves some out. In the table there are about 57,000 clones, about 90% of which are singletons. The source material was PBMCs, sampled 26 days after transplant. Receptors were obtained from a human patient who received an intestinal transplant, so some T cells may come from the graft donor.

The chain combines TRBV28 with TRBJ2-7; 7 bases are shared with TRBD1. CDR1 is MDHEN, CDR2 SYDVKM, per germline. The junction had 4 bases not matched to a gene; V was cut back by 3 bases and J by 2 bases. This CDR3 spans 14 amino acids. The DNA for the CDR3 is TGTGCCAGCAGTTTTAGAGGGGGCCCCTACGAGCAGTACTTC. This encodes CASSFRGGPYEQYF.

The V and J genes are TRBV27 and TRBJ2-2; D call uncertain. Germline-derived CDR1 and CDR2 are MNHEY and SMNVEV (reference sequence). The CDR3 consists of 13 residues. The V gene lost 5 bases and the J gene lost 6 bases, with 10 bases spanning the gap. As DNA, the CDR3 is TGTGCCAGCAGTGCTCGGGTCCCCGGGGAGCTGTTTTTT. It specifies CASSARVPGELFF.

V usage is TRBV5-6 and J usage is TRBJ1-4; 9 bases match TRBD1. The junction had 1 base not matched to a gene; V was cut back by 0 bases and J by 7 bases. The CDR3 runs to 14 residues. Germline lookup yields CDR1 SGHDT and CDR2 YYEEEE. The CDR3 DNA sequence: TGTGCCAGCAGCTTGGGGGGACAGGGTGAAAAACTGTTTTTT. Its protein is CASSLGGQGEKLFF.

The gene calls are TRBV19 and TRBJ2-7; TRBD1 is a possible D gene (5 bases). The CDR3 is 15 amino acids. Trimming cost V 4 bases and J 2 bases, with 15 bases left between them. Per germline, CDR1 LNHDA and CDR2 SQIVND (reference sequence). CDR3 sequence: CASSSDRPPTYEQYF. The CDR3 DNA sequence: TGTGCCAGTAGTAGCGACAGACCACCTACCTACGAGCAGTACTTC.

This chain uses TRBV28 with TRBJ1-1, with a possible D match to TRBD1 (6 bases). V lost 5 bases and J 8 bases, leaving 9 bases between the germline ends. Looked up from germline, CDR1 is MDHEN and CDR2 is SYDVKM. The CDR3 runs to 11 residues. The CDR3 is CASSLGTEAFF. The CDR3, as DNA: TGTGCCAGCAGTCTTGGGACAGAAGCTTTCTTT.

The V gene is TRBV6-5, the J gene TRBJ2-1; 7 nucleotides align to TRBD2. The germline V gene encodes CDR1 MNHEY and CDR2 SVGAGI. The CDR3 has 12 residues. The trim removed 7 bases at V and 8 bases at J, leaving 5 bases unmatched. As DNA, the CDR3 is TGTGCCAGCAAAAGGGAGGGCGATGAGCAGTTCTTC. Translating gives CASKREGDEQFF.

This sequence joins TRBV7-9 and TRBJ2-1; 10 positions agree with TRBD2. The CDR3 spans 17 residues. Germline V gene data show CDR1 as SEHNR and CDR2 as FQNEAQ (reference sequence). The trim removed 5 bases at V and 8 bases at J, leaving 15 bases unmatched. The CDR3 sequence is CASSPRVRLAGFYEQFF. The CDR3 bases are TGTGCCAGCAGCCCAAGGGTGCGACTAGCGGGTTTCTATGAGCAGTTCTTC.

V usage is TRBV28 and J usage is TRBJ2-7, with 7 bases that match TRBD1. V shed 5 bases and J 5 bases; nucleotides not matched to a gene: 9. CDR1 and CDR2 from the germline V gene are MDHEN and SYDVKM. This CDR3 has 14 amino acids. CDR3 bases: TGTGCCAGCAGTACTGACAGGGAGAATAACGAGCAGTACTTC. As protein: CASSTDRENNEQYF.

The chain has TRBV15 and TRBJ2-3; possibly TRBD2 for D (6 bases). This CDR3 spans 17 amino acids. Germline V CDR1 and CDR2: LNHNV, YYDKDF (reference sequence). Trimming left V 3 bases short and J 1 base short, with 17 bases between. Written as DNA, the CDR3 is TGTGCCACCAGCAGTTATGGAGGGGAAGGTCGCACAGATACGCAGTATTTT. It is translated as CATSSYGGEGRTDTQYF. Based on the CDR3 plus reference TRBV15 and TRBJ2-3, the full variable domain is DAMVIQNPRYQVTQFGKPVTLSCSQTLNHNVMYWYQQKSSQAPKLLFHYYDKDFNNEADTPDNFQSRRPNTSFCFLDIRSPGLGDTAMYLCATSSYGGEGRTDTQYFGPGTRLTVL.

This rearrangement joins TRBV28 to TRBJ2-7; the match to TRBD2 covers 9 bases. CDR1 is MDHEN, CDR2 SYDVKM, per germline. The CDR3 covers 16 residues. The V segment lost 4 bases and the J segment 4 bases; nucleotides outside the gene matches: 11. CDR3 region: CASSSPRAGGGYEQYF. The CDR3 DNA reads TGTGCCAGCAGTTCCCCAAGAGCGGGGGGCGGGTACGAGCAGTACTTC.

The chain uses TRBV2 and TRBJ2-2; no clear D gene. V lost 6 bases to trimming and J lost 4 bases, with 9 bases between them. Germline V gene data show CDR1 as SNHLY and CDR2 as FYNNEI. The CDR3 extends over 13 amino acids. CDR3 DNA sequence: TGTGCCAGCAGCCGACGGAGCACCGGGGAGCTGTTTTTT. This translates into CASSRRSTGELFF.

This chain joins TRBV14 and TRBJ1-2; 7 bases fit TRBD1. With 1 base clipped from V and 4 bases from J, the junction kept 6 bases outside the gene matches. This CDR3 comprises 15 residues. Per germline, CDR1 SGHDN and CDR2 FVKESK. The CDR3 is CASSQAQGYSYGYTF. The CDR3 bases are TGTGCCAGCAGCCAAGCACAGGGGTATAGCTATGGCTACACCTTC.

V usage is TRBV19 and J usage is TRBJ1-1; 7 bases line up with TRBD1. The CDR3 has 12 residues. The V and J ends lost 10 bases and 1 base, in that order; junction bases with no gene match: 3. Germline V gene sequence: CDR1 LNHDA, CDR2 SQIVND (reference sequence). The CDR3 coding sequence is TGTGCCACCAGACAGGGGAACACTGAAGCTTTCTTT. It codes for CATRQGNTEAFF.

The chain links TRBV7-9 to TRBJ2-7; the D gene is possibly TRBD1 (6 bases). The CDR3 covers 13 residues. Germline values: CDR1 SEHNR, CDR2 FQNEAQ (reference sequence). The V gene lost 4 bases and the J gene lost 3 bases, with 10 bases spanning the gap. The CDR3 region is CASSSGQSYEQYV. The DNA for the CDR3 is TGTGCCAGCAGCTCCGGACAGAGCTACGAGCAGTACGTC.

This clone was observed a handful of times. This rearrangement joins TRBV19 to TRBJ2-1; 10 nucleotides line up with TRBD1. The V gene's germline CDR1 is LNHDA and CDR2 SQIVND (reference sequence). V trimming: 9 bases; J trimming: 7 bases; junction bases outside the gene matches: 3. This CDR3 contains 12 residues. The CDR3: CASGQGGNEQFF. The CDR3 DNA sequence: TGTGCCAGCGGACAGGGGGGGAATGAGCAGTTCTTC.

As to this clone: The same CDR3 can be traced to other DNA sequences in this sample. This chain joins TRBV13 and TRBJ2-2; 9 bases match TRBD2. The V gene end was trimmed by 3 bases and the J gene end by 6 bases; junction bases not matched to a gene: 5. The CDR3 covers 15 residues. Germline loops: CDR1 PRHDT, CDR2 FYEKMQ (reference sequence). The CDR3 is CASSLGTSRAGELFF. CDR3 nucleotides: TGTGCCAGCAGCTTGGGGACTAGCCGGGCCGGGGAGCTGTTTTTT.

This chain joins TRBV13 and TRBJ2-3, with 9 bases aligning to TRBD2. Germline values: CDR1 PRHDT, CDR2 FYEKMQ (reference sequence). The CDR3 consists of 16 residues. V gave up 5 bases and J gave up 2 bases; unmatched junction bases: 8. CDR3 nucleotides: TGTGCCAGCAGCCCCCCGCGGGGGGGGGACACAGATACGCAGTATTTT. This gives the protein CASSPPRGGDTDTQYF.

This chain links TRBV27 with TRBJ2-1, with D tentatively TRBD2 (6 bases). From germline, CDR1 is MNHEY and CDR2 SMNVEV (reference sequence). This CDR3 contains 14 residues. V lost 5 bases and J 5 bases, leaving 13 bases between the germline ends. This CDR3 is CASSAGGSHNEQFF. CDR3 DNA: TGTGCCAGCAGTGCCGGGGGAAGTCACAATGAGCAGTTCTTC.

This sequence joins TRBV6-6 and TRBJ2-7, with a possible D match to TRBD2 (6 bases). V was shortened by 5 bases and J by 7 bases, with 18 bases between the two germline ends. CDR3 size: 14 residues. CDR1 MNHNY and CDR2 SVGAGI come from the germline V gene (reference sequence). CDR3 coding DNA: TGTGCCAGCAGTGCCGGATTCGGGACTCCAGAGCAGTACGTC. It translates to CASSAGFGTPEQYV.

This clone occurred once. The chain uses TRBV6-1 and TRBJ2-7; D call uncertain. Germline assignment: CDR1 MNHNS and CDR2 SASEGT. CDR3 length: 13 amino acids. Trimming removed 7 bases at V and 2 bases at J, with 12 bases between. CDR3 coding DNA: TGTGCCAGCAAGAAAGAGGTAGCCTACGAGCAGTACTTC. Protein sequence: CASKKEVAYEQYF.

The V gene is TRBV27, the J gene TRBJ1-5, with no clear D. Germline V gene data show CDR1 as MNHEY and CDR2 as SMNVEV (reference sequence). This CDR3 is 15 amino acids long. The V and J ends lost 5 bases and 0 bases respectively, with 11 bases between them. CDR3: CASSPSPISNQPQHF. CDR3 DNA: TGTGCCAGCAGTCCATCCCCCATTAGCAATCAGCCCCAGCATTTT.

The chain uses TRBV6-1 and TRBJ1-2; D is ambiguous. The CDR3 covers 15 residues. CDR1 MNHNS and CDR2 SASEGT come from the germline V gene. The V and J ends lost 9 bases and 0 bases respectively, with 17 bases between them. The CDR3 reads CASLEGLNPNYGYTF. CDR3 in DNA: TGTGCCAGTCTCGAGGGCCTTAATCCTAACTATGGCTACACCTTC.

The chain combines TRBV25-1 with TRBJ1-6, with 7 bases lining up with TRBD1. Germline CDR1 and CDR2: MGHDK and SYGVNS. The CDR3 contains 15 residues. With 7 bases clipped from V and 4 bases from J, the junction kept 7 bases outside the gene matches. CDR3 sequence reads: CASTQTGTYNSPLHF. Here the CDR3 DNA reads TGTGCCAGCACACAGACAGGGACTTATAATTCACCCCTCCACTTT.

The rearrangement links TRBV5-1 to TRBJ1-4, with 7 bases aligning to TRBD1. V shed 6 bases, J shed 7 bases, and the junction held 9 bases outside the gene matches. The CDR3 totals 14 residues. Germline-derived CDR1 and CDR2 are SGHRS and YFSETQ. CDR3 DNA: TGCGCCAGCAAGGATCAGGGGGATAGTGAAAAACTGTTTTTT. Translation: CASKDQGDSEKLFF.

In DNA form, the CDR3 reads TGTGCCAGCAGTTTCGGCCAGGGAACCTACGAGCAGTACTTC. Protein product: CASSFGQGTYEQYF. The rearrangement uses TRBV28 and TRBJ2-7, with TRBD1 as a possible D gene (5 bases). V shed 3 bases and J shed 2 bases, with 11 bases lying between them. The germline gives CDR1 MDHEN, CDR2 SYDVKM. There are 14 residues in the CDR3.

V usage is TRBV5-1 and J usage is TRBJ2-5; D ambiguous. The V end lost 6 bases, the J end lost 3 bases, and 15 bases lay between the germline ends. This CDR3 has 14 amino acids. Germline CDR1 reads SGHRS; CDR2 reads YFSETQ. CDR3 in amino acids: CASTLREPKETQYF. CDR3 DNA sequence: TGCGCCAGCACCCTTCGAGAGCCAAAAGAGACCCAGTACTTC.

V is TRBV5-6 and J is TRBJ1-1; a weak D match, TRBD1 (5 bases). Deletions cut 3 bases from V and 2 bases from J, with 14 bases between. Germline-derived CDR1 and CDR2 are SGHDT and YYEEEE. The CDR3 is 15 residues long. CDR3 nucleotide sequence: TGTGCCAGCAGCTGGGGCGGCCCAACCAACACTGAAGCTTTCTTT. Translated, it gives CASSWGGPTNTEAFF.

There are a few counts of this clone. Other DNA sequences in this specimen translate into the identical CDR3. This chain links TRBV9 with TRBJ1-2; D gene uncertain. The CDR3 sequence is 12 residues long. V lost 0 bases, J lost 8 bases, and 8 bases lay in between. Per the germline V gene, CDR1 is SGDLS and CDR2 is YYNGEE. This CDR3 is CASSVDGGGYTF. CDR3 bases: TGTGCCAGCAGCGTAGACGGCGGCGGCTACACCTTC.

The rearrangement uses TRBV9 and TRBJ2-1; unclear D gene. The CDR3 runs to 14 residues. CDR1 SGDLS and CDR2 YYNGEE come from the germline V gene. Trimming pared 3 bases from V and 10 bases from J, leaving 17 bases between. CDR3 coding DNA: TGTGCCAGCAGCGCCTCTACAGATTTCAACGAGCAGTTCTTC. It codes for CASSASTDFNEQFF.

The chain recombines TRBV27 with TRBJ2-5; 8 nucleotides match TRBD2. The germline CDR1 and CDR2 sequences are MNHEY and SMNVEV (reference sequence). The CDR3 is made up of 15 amino acids. Trimming cost V 6 bases and J 4 bases; bases outside gene matches: 10. The CDR3 sequence: CASSSSGDSGETQYF. The CDR3 coding sequence is TGTGCCAGCAGCAGTAGCGGGGATTCGGGAGAGACCCAGTACTTC.

This chain uses TRBV15 with TRBJ1-5, with D uncertain. Germline CDR1 LNHNV, CDR2 YYDKDF (reference sequence). The V end was cut by 5 bases, the J end by 4 bases, with 12 bases between. The CDR3 spans 14 residues. The CDR3 is CATSGLQENQPQHF. The CDR3, as DNA: TGTGCCACCAGCGGACTACAAGAAAATCAGCCCCAGCATTTT.

The chain uses TRBV2 and TRBJ2-1; 10 bases align to TRBD2. This CDR3 contains 14 residues. Germline V CDR1 and CDR2: SNHLY, FYNNEI. J gave up 12 bases and V 4 bases, and 9 bases lay outside the gene matches. The CDR3 DNA sequence: TGTGCCAGCAGTGGGCTAGCGGGAGACTTGGGGCAGTTCTTC. Translated, it gives CASSGLAGDLGQFF.